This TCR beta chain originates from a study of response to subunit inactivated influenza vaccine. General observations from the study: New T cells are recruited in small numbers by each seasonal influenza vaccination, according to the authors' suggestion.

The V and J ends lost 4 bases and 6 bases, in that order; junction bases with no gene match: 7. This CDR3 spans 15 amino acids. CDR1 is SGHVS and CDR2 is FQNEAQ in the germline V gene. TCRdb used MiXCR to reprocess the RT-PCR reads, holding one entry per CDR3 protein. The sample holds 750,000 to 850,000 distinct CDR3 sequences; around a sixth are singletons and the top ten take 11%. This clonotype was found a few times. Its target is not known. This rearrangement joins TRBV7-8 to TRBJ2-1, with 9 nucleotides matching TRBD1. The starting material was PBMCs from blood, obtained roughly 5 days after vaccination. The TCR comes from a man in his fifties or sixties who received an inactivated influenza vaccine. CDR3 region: CASSSGQGLGNEQFF. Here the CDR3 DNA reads TGTGCCAGCAGCTCAGGACAGGGGCTAGGCAATGAGCAGTTCTTC.